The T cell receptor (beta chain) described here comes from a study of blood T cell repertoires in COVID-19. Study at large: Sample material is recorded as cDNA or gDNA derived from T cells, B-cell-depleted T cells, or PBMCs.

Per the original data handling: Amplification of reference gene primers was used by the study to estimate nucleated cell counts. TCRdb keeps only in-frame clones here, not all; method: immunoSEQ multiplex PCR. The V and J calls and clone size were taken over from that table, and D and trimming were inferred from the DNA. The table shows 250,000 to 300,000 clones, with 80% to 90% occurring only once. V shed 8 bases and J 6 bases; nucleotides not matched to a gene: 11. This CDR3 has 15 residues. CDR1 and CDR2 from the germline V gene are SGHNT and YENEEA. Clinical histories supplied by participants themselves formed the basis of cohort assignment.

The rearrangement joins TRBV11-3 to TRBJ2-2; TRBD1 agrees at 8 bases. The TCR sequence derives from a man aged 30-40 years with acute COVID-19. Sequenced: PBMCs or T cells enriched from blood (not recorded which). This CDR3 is CASATHQGASGELFF. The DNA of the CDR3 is TGTGCCAGCGCCACCCATCAGGGGGCGTCCGGGGAGCTGTTTTTT.